A selection of T cell receptor beta chains follows, all from one sample in a study of cytomegalovirus exposure and HLA in healthy donors. The method was immunoSEQ multiplex PCR; TCRdb's version includes in-frame clones alone and lacks a portion of them. The repertoire has tens of thousands of clones, around 97% of them found once; the top ten carry 1.5% to 2%. The material sequenced was PBMCs. All receptors come from a woman between 18 and 29 years old in good health and CMV-seropositive. Each CDR3 is given with its conserved first and last residue. Each record gives: V gene, J gene, D gene, clone size, CDR3 protein, CDR3 DNA. D genes are given only for firm matches. The size entry is marked missing in some rows and otherwise reads once, few, many or a size class.

TRBV7-9	TRBJ2-6	TRBD1	NA	CASSWTGQGSGANVLTF	TGTGCCAGCAGCTGGACAGGGCAAGGCTCTGGGGCCAACGTCCTGACTTTC
TRBV7-3	TRBJ2-1	TRBD2	NA	CASSLTGGSLGNEQFF	TGTGCCAGCAGCTTAACTGGCGGGAGTCTCGGCAATGAGCAGTTCTTC
TRBV27	TRBJ1-4	TRBD1	NA	CASGQGGEKLFF	TGTGCCAGCGGACAGGGGGGTGAAAAACTGTTTTTT
TRBV14	TRBJ2-2	TRBD1	NA	CASSQGTGDTGELFF	TGTGCCAGCAGCCAAGGGACAGGGGACACCGGGGAGCTGTTTTTT
TRBV28	TRBJ2-5	NA	NA	CASREGEGLETQYF	TGTGCCAGCAGGGAGGGGGAGGGCCTGGAGACCCAGTACTTC
TRBV21-1	TRBJ2-7	NA	NA	CASSNGTESSYEQYF	TGTGCCAGCAGCAATGGGACAGAGAGCTCCTACGAGCAGTACTTC
TRBV19	TRBJ2-1	TRBD2	NA	CASSPTSGRFAEQFF	TGTGCCAGTAGCCCGACTAGCGGGAGATTTGCTGAGCAGTTCTTC
TRBV29-1	TRBJ2-1	TRBD1	once	CSDDRVVEQFF	TGCAGCGACGACAGGGTCGTTGAGCAGTTCTTC
TRBV5-6	TRBJ2-6	NA	NA	CASSLGGGGPSGANVLTF	TGTGCCAGCAGCTTGGGGGGAGGGGGGCCCTCTGGGGCCAACGTCCTGACTTTC
TRBV19	TRBJ2-1	NA	NA	CASSKRPGTLYNEQFF	TGTGCCAGTAGTAAGCGTCCCGGGACACTTTACAATGAGCAGTTCTTC
TRBV5-6	TRBJ2-7	TRBD2	NA	CASSVGSGRLYEQYF	TGTGCCAGCAGCGTGGGAAGCGGGAGGCTCTACGAGCAGTACTTC
TRBV28	TRBJ2-3	NA	NA	CASRGERVSTDTQYF	TGTGCCAGCAGGGGGGAGCGGGTTTCCACAGATACGCAGTATTTT
TRBV2	TRBJ2-3	NA	NA	CASTPVVLTDTQYF	TGTGCCAGCACCCCGGTGGTTTTAACAGATACGCAGTATTTT
TRBV19	TRBJ2-1	TRBD2	NA	CASSIEGTSGRSEQFF	TGTGCCAGTAGTATAGAGGGGACTAGCGGGAGATCTGAGCAGTTCTTC
TRBV4-1	TRBJ1-2	TRBD1	NA	CASSQLPGQGFPGYTF	TGCGCCAGCAGCCAACTTCCGGGACAGGGGTTTCCTGGCTACACCTTC
TRBV7-9	TRBJ2-3	NA	NA	CASSFLREPVPDTQYF	TGTGCCAGCAGCTTCTTACGGGAGCCGGTCCCAGATACGCAGTATTTT
TRBV7-9	TRBJ1-4	NA	NA	CASSHRTELHEKLFF	TGTGCCAGCAGCCATAGGACAGAACTACATGAAAAACTGTTTTTT
TRBV7-2	TRBJ2-7	TRBD2	NA	CASSLGGRAHEQYF	TGTGCCAGCAGCTTAGGCGGGAGGGCCCACGAGCAGTACTTC